A single sample gave rise to the 2 T cell receptor beta chains below, sequenced in a study of tumor and adjacent non-tumor tissue in lung cancer. A modified ARM-PCR protocol with three rounds of nested PCR amplified TCRbeta. TCRdb re-called the multiplex PCR reads through MiXCR, storing one row per CDR3 protein. The sample consists of about 200,000 distinct CDR3 sequences, over 55% of them appearing once. RNA was extracted from bulk tissue without any cell sorting. The specimen sequenced was lung tumor tissue. These receptors came from a man aged 55 to 70 with non-small cell lung cancer.

In its sample, this clonotype was seen many times. The chain has TRBV11-2 and TRBJ1-3; possibly TRBD1 for D (6 bases). This CDR3 has 17 residues. Germline V CDR1 and CDR2: SGHAT, FQNNGV. V was cut by 4 bases and J by 3 bases, with 19 bases left in between. The CDR3 sequence is CASSSYPAGGIGNTIYF. The CDR3 region has the DNA TGTGCCAGCAGCTCATACCCTGCGGGGGGCATTGGAAACACCATATATTTT.

In its sample, this clonotype was seen once. This may be a read error: a much more frequent sequence differs by one nucleotide. This chain links TRBV6-1 with TRBJ2-2, with a weak D call TRBD2 (6 bases). CDR1 and CDR2 from the germline V gene are MNHNS and SASEGT. This CDR3 has 15 amino acids. The CDR3 DNA is TGTGCCAGCAGTGAACGGAGGGGCTACACCGGGGAGCTGTTGTTT. Translation: CASSERRGYTGELLF.